This TCR beta chain was retrieved from a study of blood T cell repertoires in COVID-19. The wider study: Researchers got acute and convalescent COVID-19 samples from the United States, Italy and Spain.

This table comes from immunoSEQ multiplex PCR, and its TCRdb copy is limited to in-frame clones, with some not included. The sample holds fewer than 250,000 clones, about 87% seen once. No more than 2 weeks before study entry, exposed participants had met a case of COVID-19. CDR3 length: 15 amino acids. Germline V CDR1 and CDR2: SGHTA, FQGTGA. Trimming took 0 bases from V and 8 from J, leaving 11 bases between them. The rearrangement links TRBV7-3 to TRBJ1-6; tentative D call: TRBD1 (6 bases). The sample was PBMCs or T cells enriched from blood (not recorded which). The sequence came from a woman in her thirties who had been exposed to COVID-19. CDR3 loop: CASSLTGHRYSPLHF. CDR3 nucleotide sequence: TGTGCCAGCAGCTTAACGGGACACCGTTATTCACCCCTCCACTTT.